This passage covers 27 T cell receptor beta chains from one sample sequenced in a study of blood T cell repertoires in COVID-19. TCRdb keeps only in-frame clones here, not all; method: immunoSEQ multiplex PCR. There are under 55,000 clones in the sample; 70% to 85% occur only once, and 25% lies in the top ten. Source material: peripheral blood. Every receptor here comes from a man in his sixties or seventies with acute or convalescent COVID-19.

The J gene is TRBJ1-2, the V gene TRBV19; 7 bases agree with TRBD1. V gave up 3 bases and J gave up 4 bases; unmatched junction bases: 5. The CDR3 is 14 amino acids. CDR1 is LNHDA, CDR2 SQIVND, per germline (reference sequence). The DNA of the CDR3 is TGTGCCAGTAGTATGGGGTCAGGGGGCTATGGCTACACCTTC. Encoded protein: CASSMGSGGYGYTF. The variable domain in full, with the rest retrieved from reference TRBV19 and TRBJ1-2, is DGGITQSPKYLFRKEGQNVTLSCEQNLNHDAMYWYRQDPGQGLRLIYYSQIVNDFQKGDIAEGYSVSREKKESFPLTVTSAQKNPTAFYLCASSMGSGGYGYTFGSGTRLTVV.

This clone has a single count. The rearrangement uses TRBV27 and TRBJ1-1, with a tentative D call TRBD1 (5 bases). Trimming cost V 6 bases and J 5 bases, with 10 bases left between them. The CDR3 totals 12 residues. The germline V gene has CDR1 MNHEY and CDR2 SMNVEV (reference sequence). CDR3 nucleotides: TGTGCCAGCAGAAGCGGGGGGACTGAAGCTTTCTTT. Translated: CASRSGGTEAFF.

This rearrangement joins TRBV18 to TRBJ2-7, with 8 positions matching TRBD1. The germline V gene has CDR1 KGHSH and CDR2 LQKENI. The CDR3 covers 14 residues. The V gene end was trimmed by 3 bases and the J gene end by 4 bases; junction bases not matched to a gene: 5. The CDR3 DNA reads as TGTGCCAGCTCACCGCGGACAGGGACGTACGAGCAGTACTTC. The encoded protein is CASSPRTGTYEQYF.

V usage is TRBV4-1 and J usage is TRBJ1-5, with D unresolved. V shed 5 bases and J shed 3 bases, with 11 bases lying between them. The CDR3 spans 14 residues. Germline loops: CDR1 MGHRA, CDR2 YSYEKL. The CDR3 region is CASSTAGDNQPQHF. The CDR3 DNA sequence: TGCGCCAGCAGCACGGCCGGGGACAATCAGCCCCAGCATTTT.

The rearrangement links TRBV28 to TRBJ2-3; tentatively, D is TRBD1 (5 bases). This CDR3 is 14 amino acids long. V was clipped by 5 bases and J by 4 bases, with 13 bases between them. CDR1 and CDR2 from the germline V gene are MDHEN and SYDVKM. The CDR3 region has the DNA TGTGCCAGCAGTCCCGAAGGGGTGCCAGATACGCAGTATTTT. Translation: CASSPEGVPDTQYF.

This chain joins TRBV24-1 and TRBJ1-6; D might be TRBD1 (5 bases). The V end was cut by 5 bases, the J end by 0 bases, with 22 bases between. The CDR3 extends over 20 amino acids. In germline, CDR1 is KGHDR, CDR2 SFDVKD. This chain's CDR3 is CATSVFGVVADSSYNSPLHF. CDR3 in DNA: TGTGCCACCAGTGTGTTTGGGGTGGTGGCCGACAGCTCCTATAATTCACCCCTCCACTTT.

The chain recombines TRBV5-4 with TRBJ1-1, with 7 positions matching TRBD1. CDR1 is SGHNT, CDR2 YYREEE, per germline (reference sequence). This CDR3 region has 14 residues. Losses at the gene ends were 4 bases for V and 5 bases for J; bases not matched to a gene: 8. CDR3 DNA: TGTGCCAGCAGCCTCCTCGAGGGGGCAACTGAAGCTTTCTTT. This encodes CASSLLEGATEAFF.

This clone has a single count. The chain is built from TRBV6-5 and TRBJ2-1; 8 positions agree with TRBD2. Germline CDR1 MNHEY, CDR2 SVGAGI. This CDR3 has 14 residues. V was clipped by 8 bases and J by 6 bases; unmatched bases: 9. CDR3: CASQTGLGGNEQFF. The CDR3 bases are TGTGCCAGCCAAACGGGACTAGGGGGCAATGAGCAGTTCTTC.

As for this clone: Germline and junction disagree at one end, which may indicate a read error. J is TRBJ2-7 and V is TRBV11-1; 8 nucleotides agree with TRBD1. CDR3 length: 15 residues. Germline CDR1 and CDR2: SGHAT and FQDESV (reference sequence). The CDR3 sequence: CASSPRQGFSHEQYF. DNA for the CDR3: TGTGCCAGCAGCCCTCGACAGGGGTTCTCCCACGAGCAGTACTTC.

The genes are TRBV11-2 and TRBJ1-2; maybe TRBD1 (5 bases). Germline V gives CDR1 SGHAT, CDR2 FQNNGV. The V end was cut by 1 base, the J end by 4 bases, with 10 bases between. The CDR3 is 14 amino acids. The CDR3 reads CASSLGSGGYGYTF. As DNA, the CDR3 is TGTGCCAGCAGCTTAGGGTCGGGGGGCTATGGCTACACCTTC.

This chain joins TRBV7-6 and TRBJ2-1, with TRBD2 matching over 13 bases. Germline-derived CDR1 and CDR2 are SGHVS and FNYEAQ. Losses at the gene ends were 2 bases for V and 4 bases for J; bases not matched to a gene: 8. The CDR3 extends over 18 amino acids. In nucleotides, the CDR3 is TGTGCCAGCAGCTTATTTACCGGGACTAGCGGGGTTTACAATGAGCAGTTCTTC. Its protein product is CASSLFTGTSGVYNEQFF.

This clone was seen only a few times. The chain combines TRBV7-2 with TRBJ2-7; D may be TRBD1 (5 bases). The V gene's germline CDR1 is SGHTA and CDR2 FQGNSA. The CDR3 sequence is 14 residues long. Trimming pared 5 bases from V and 1 base from J, leaving 12 bases between. DNA of the CDR3: TGTGCCAGCAGCACCGGACATGATTCCTACGAGCAGTACTTC. Its protein is CASSTGHDSYEQYF.

The V call is TRBV28, the J call TRBJ1-5; D remains unclear. V gave up 3 bases and J gave up 8 bases, with 8 bases separating them. This CDR3 is 12 amino acids long. Germline V gene data show CDR1 as MDHEN and CDR2 as SYDVKM. The CDR3 here is CASSFYPEPQHF. DNA for the CDR3: TGTGCCAGCAGTTTTTATCCCGAGCCCCAGCATTTT.

V gene TRBV5-1 combines with J gene TRBJ2-2; 7 bases line up with TRBD2. Losses at the gene ends were 1 base for V and 1 base for J; bases not matched to a gene: 4. Germline V gene sequence: CDR1 SGHRS, CDR2 YFSETQ. The CDR3 is made up of 16 amino acids. The CDR3 DNA reads TGCGCCAGCAGCTTGAATGGCGGGGGGAACACCGGGGAGCTGTTTTTT. Translation gives CASSLNGGGNTGELFF.

This sequence joins TRBV11-2 and TRBJ1-3; D call uncertain. CDR1 and CDR2 (germline): SGHAT, FQNNGV. Between the trimmed V and J ends, which lost 0 bases and 8 bases, there was a span of 14 bases. CDR3 length: 15 amino acids. CDR3 residues: CASSLDGRPLDTIYF. The CDR3 nucleotides are TGTGCCAGCAGCTTAGATGGCAGACCGCTAGACACCATATATTTT.

The chain joins TRBV5-1 to TRBJ2-7; 14 nucleotides align to TRBD2. Per germline, CDR1 SGHRS and CDR2 YFSETQ. CDR3 length: 17 residues. V trimming: 2 bases; J trimming: 2 bases; junction bases outside the gene matches: 6. CDR3 protein: CASSFEPTSGRAYEQYF. The DNA of the CDR3 is TGCGCCAGCAGCTTTGAACCGACTAGCGGGAGGGCCTACGAGCAGTACTTC.

This chain joins TRBV10-3 and TRBJ2-2; TRBD2 matches 13 bases. The CDR3 contains 17 residues. Unmatched junction bases numbered 9, after V lost 10 bases and J lost 1 base. Germline lookup yields CDR1 ENHRY and CDR2 SYGVKD. DNA for the CDR3: TGTGCCACGACAGGACTAGCGGGAGTTGGGAACACCGGGGAGCTGTTTTTT. The encoded protein is CATTGLAGVGNTGELFF.

The genes are TRBV10-3 and TRBJ1-2, with 10 bases identical to TRBD1. The CDR3 is 13 amino acids. V shed 7 bases and J 8 bases; nucleotides not matched to a gene: 7. Per the germline V gene, CDR1 is ENHRY and CDR2 is SYGVKD. CDR3 loop: CAINADRGYGYTF. As DNA, the CDR3 is TGTGCCATCAACGCGGACAGGGGGTACGGCTACACCTTC.

This chain uses TRBV30 with TRBJ2-7; a weak D match, TRBD2 (5 bases). This CDR3 is built from 13 residues. CDR1 and CDR2 from the germline V gene are GTSNPN and SVGIG (reference sequence). Trimming took off 3 bases at V and 4 bases at J, with 13 bases between the two ends. The DNA for the CDR3 is TGTGCCTGGAGCAACGACTATACTTACGAGCAGTACTTC. This translates into CAWSNDYTYEQYF.

This chain connects TRBV19 to TRBJ1-2; D ambiguous. The CDR3 loop spans 11 amino acids. V was shortened by 5 bases and J by 7 bases, with 8 bases between the two germline ends. Germline loops: CDR1 LNHDA, CDR2 SQIVND (reference sequence). The CDR3 DNA reads TGTGCCAGTAGTCGGGGTCCTGGCTACACCTTC. Protein sequence: CASSRGPGYTF. The variable domain in full, completed from reference TRBV19 and TRBJ1-2, reads DGGITQSPKYLFRKEGQNVTLSCEQNLNHDAMYWYRQDPGQGLRLIYYSQIVNDFQKGDIAEGYSVSREKKESFPLTVTSAQKNPTAFYLCASSRGPGYTFGSGTRLTVV.

The gene calls are TRBV7-6 and TRBJ1-1, with D maybe TRBD1 (6 bases). Germline V gene data show CDR1 as SGHVS and CDR2 as FNYEAQ. CDR3 length equals 14 residues. V dropped 4 bases and J dropped 1 base, with 10 bases sitting between them. This chain's CDR3 is CASSSRTENTEAFF. The CDR3 DNA is TGTGCCAGCAGCTCCCGGACAGAGAACACTGAAGCTTTCTTT.

The rearrangement joins TRBV7-8 to TRBJ1-2, with a possible D match to TRBD1 (6 bases). This CDR3 comprises 15 residues. Trimming cost V 5 bases and J 5 bases, with 18 bases left between them. Germline CDR1 reads SGHVS; CDR2 reads FQNEAQ. CDR3 nucleotides: TGTGCCAGCAGCCCACTCCCGGACAGCCTTTATGGCTACACCTTC. Translated: CASSPLPDSLYGYTF.

This rearrangement joins TRBV3-1 (or the pseudogene TRBV3-2) to TRBJ1-6; TRBD1 is a possible D gene (5 bases). Trimming left V 2 bases short and J 7 bases short, with 9 bases between. This CDR3 is 14 amino acids long. The V gene's germline CDR1 is LGHDT and CDR2 YNNKEL (reference sequence). Here the CDR3 reads CASSQPGSNSPLHF. The CDR3 DNA is TGTGCCAGCAGCCAACCAGGGTCAAATTCACCCCTCCACTTT.

V is TRBV6-5 and J is TRBJ2-7, with 7 bases fitting TRBD2. CDR1 is MNHEY and CDR2 is SVGAGI in the germline V gene. The CDR3 is 15 amino acids. Losses at the gene ends were 6 bases for V and 1 base for J; bases not matched to a gene: 9. CDR3 amino acids: CASSRGDRESYEQYF. The CDR3 nucleotides read TGTGCCAGCAGCCGGGGGGACCGCGAATCCTACGAGCAGTACTTC.

This clone was seen just once. V usage is TRBV11-2 and J usage is TRBJ2-7; 7 bases are a match to TRBD1. The ends lost 3 bases at V and 3 bases at J; junction bases unmatched: 8. The CDR3 covers 15 residues. Germline assignment: CDR1 SGHAT and CDR2 FQNNGV. CDR3 sequence (DNA): TGTGCCAGCAGCTTCGAAGGGGGCTGGTTCTACGAGCAGTACTTC. Translated, it gives CASSFEGGWFYEQYF.

V and J are TRBV5-1 and TRBJ2-5, with 9 nucleotides matching TRBD2. The CDR3 spans 16 residues. Germline CDR1 SGHRS, CDR2 YFSETQ. After removal of 2 bases from V and 5 bases from J, the junction contained 10 bases not matched to a gene. The CDR3 here is CASSFLPAGGPETQYF. CDR3 nucleotide sequence: TGCGCCAGCAGCTTTTTACCGGCGGGAGGGCCGGAGACCCAGTACTTC.

V is TRBV5-8 and J is TRBJ2-6; 7 bases agree with TRBD2. This CDR3 has 15 residues. V gave up 9 bases and J gave up 0 bases; unmatched junction bases: 6. The germline CDR1 and CDR2 sequences are SGHTS and YDEGEE. CDR3 coding DNA: TGTGCCAAAAGCGGGACCCGCTCTGGGGCCAACGTCCTGACTTTC. Amino acids: CAKSGTRSGANVLTF.